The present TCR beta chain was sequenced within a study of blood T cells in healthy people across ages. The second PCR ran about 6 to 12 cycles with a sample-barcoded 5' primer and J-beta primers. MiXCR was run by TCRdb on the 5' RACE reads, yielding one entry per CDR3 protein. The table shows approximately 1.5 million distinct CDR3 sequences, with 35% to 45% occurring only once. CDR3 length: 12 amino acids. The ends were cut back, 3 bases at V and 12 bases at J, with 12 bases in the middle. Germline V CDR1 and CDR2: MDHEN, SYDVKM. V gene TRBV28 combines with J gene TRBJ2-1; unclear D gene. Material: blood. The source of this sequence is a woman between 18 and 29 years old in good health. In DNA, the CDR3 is TGTGCCAGCAGTTTGTTTCAGAAAGGGCAGTTCTTC. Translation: CASSLFQKGQFF.